One T cell receptor (beta chain) is described in this entry. The record originates from a study of blood T cell repertoires in COVID-19. Background on the study: The United States, Italy and Spain supplied acute and convalescent COVID-19 samples. PBMCs, B-cell-depleted T cells, or T cells were the source of the cDNA or gDNA that made up the material.

As handled by the study authors: Estimation of nucleated cell counts relied on the amplification of reference gene primers. The data were produced by immunoSEQ multiplex PCR, yet TCRdb's version contains in-frame clones alone and is incomplete. V and J calls and clone size are those listed in that table; D and trimming were worked out from the DNA. The table records 73,000 or so clones, about 73% of them present only once. V was pared by 1 base and J by 7 bases, with 17 bases between. The CDR3 totals 16 residues. CDR1 is SGHDN, CDR2 FVKESK, per germline. The chain carries TRBV14 and TRBJ2-1; no clear D gene. Input material: peripheral blood. The clonotype comes from a man aged 60-69 years with acute or convalescent COVID-19. The CDR3 spells CASSQVIEESMNEQFF. The CDR3 region has the DNA TGTGCCAGCAGCCAAGTTATAGAGGAGTCGATGAATGAGCAGTTCTTC.